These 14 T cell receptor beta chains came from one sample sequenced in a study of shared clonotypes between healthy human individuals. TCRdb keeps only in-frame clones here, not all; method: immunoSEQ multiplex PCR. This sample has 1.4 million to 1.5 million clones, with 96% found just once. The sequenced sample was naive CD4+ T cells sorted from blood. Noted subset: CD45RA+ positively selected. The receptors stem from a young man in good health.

CDR3 in DNA: TGCGCCAGCAGCTTGGGACAGGGGCGGTGGGAGACCCAGTACTTC. Translating it yields CASSLGQGRWETQYF. V gene TRBV5-1 combines with J gene TRBJ2-5, with 8 bases aligning to TRBD1. From germline, CDR1 is SGHRS and CDR2 YFSETQ. The J segment lost 5 bases and the V segment lost 0 bases, leaving 6 bases of the junction unmatched. This CDR3 spans 15 amino acids.

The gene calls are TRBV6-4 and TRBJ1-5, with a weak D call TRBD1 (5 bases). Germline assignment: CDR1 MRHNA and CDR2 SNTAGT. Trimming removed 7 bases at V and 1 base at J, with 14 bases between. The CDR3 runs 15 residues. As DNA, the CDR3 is TGTGCCAGCACCTCCTGGACACGGAGCAATCAGCCCCAGCATTTT. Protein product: CASTSWTRSNQPQHF.

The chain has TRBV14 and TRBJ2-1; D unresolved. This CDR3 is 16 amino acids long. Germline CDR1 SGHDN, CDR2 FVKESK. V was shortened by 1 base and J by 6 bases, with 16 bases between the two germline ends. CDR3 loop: CASSQARGSGRNEQFF. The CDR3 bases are TGTGCCAGCAGCCAAGCAAGAGGTTCTGGCCGCAATGAGCAGTTCTTC.

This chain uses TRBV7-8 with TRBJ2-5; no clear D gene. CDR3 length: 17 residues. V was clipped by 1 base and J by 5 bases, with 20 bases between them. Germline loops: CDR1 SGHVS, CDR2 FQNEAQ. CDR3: CASSLVPLGLGRETQYF. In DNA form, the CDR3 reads TGTGCCAGCAGCTTAGTTCCCTTAGGCCTCGGTAGGGAGACCCAGTACTTC.

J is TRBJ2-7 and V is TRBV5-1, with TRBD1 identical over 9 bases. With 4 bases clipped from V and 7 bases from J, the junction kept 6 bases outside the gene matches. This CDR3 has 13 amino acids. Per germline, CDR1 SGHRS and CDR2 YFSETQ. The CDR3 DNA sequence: TGCGCCAGCAGCCAGGGACAGGGAGATGAGCAGTACTTC. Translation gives CASSQGQGDEQYF.

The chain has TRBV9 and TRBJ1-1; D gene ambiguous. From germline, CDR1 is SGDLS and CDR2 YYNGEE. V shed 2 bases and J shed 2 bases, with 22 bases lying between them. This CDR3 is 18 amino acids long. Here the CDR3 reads CASSVQSPMKQLNTEAFF. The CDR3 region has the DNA TGTGCCAGCAGCGTCCAGTCCCCTATGAAGCAGCTAAACACTGAAGCTTTCTTT.

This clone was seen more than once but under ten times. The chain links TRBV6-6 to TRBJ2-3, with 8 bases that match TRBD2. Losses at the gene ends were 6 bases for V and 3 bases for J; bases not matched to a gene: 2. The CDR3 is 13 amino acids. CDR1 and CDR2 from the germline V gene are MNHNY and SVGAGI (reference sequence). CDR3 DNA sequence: TGTGCCAGCAGAAAGCGGGAGACAGATACGCAGTATTTT. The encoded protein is CASRKRETDTQYF.

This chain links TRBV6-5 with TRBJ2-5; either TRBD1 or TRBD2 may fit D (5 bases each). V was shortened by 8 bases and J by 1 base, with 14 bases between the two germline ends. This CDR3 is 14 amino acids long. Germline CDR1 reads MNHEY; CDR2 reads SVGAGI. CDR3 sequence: CASGIRGSQETQYF. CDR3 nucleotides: TGTGCCAGCGGAATCCGGGGCAGCCAAGAGACCCAGTACTTC.

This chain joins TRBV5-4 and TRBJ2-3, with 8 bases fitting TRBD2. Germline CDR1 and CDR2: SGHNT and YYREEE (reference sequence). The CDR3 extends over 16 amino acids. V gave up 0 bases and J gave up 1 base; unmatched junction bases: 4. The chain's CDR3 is CASSLAAGRGTDTQYF. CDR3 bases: TGTGCCAGCAGCTTGGCCGCCGGGAGGGGCACAGATACGCAGTATTTT.

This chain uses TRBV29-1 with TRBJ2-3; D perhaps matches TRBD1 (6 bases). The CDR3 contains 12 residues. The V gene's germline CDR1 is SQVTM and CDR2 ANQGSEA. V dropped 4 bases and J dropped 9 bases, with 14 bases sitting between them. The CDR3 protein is CSVGFKGQTQYF. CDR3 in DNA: TGCAGCGTTGGGTTTAAGGGACAAACGCAGTATTTT.

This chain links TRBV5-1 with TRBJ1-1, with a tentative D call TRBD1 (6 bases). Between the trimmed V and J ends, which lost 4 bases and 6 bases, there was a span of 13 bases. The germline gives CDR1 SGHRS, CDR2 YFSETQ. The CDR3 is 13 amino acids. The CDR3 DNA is TGCGCCAGCAGCACCAGACAGGAGGCTGAAGCTTTCTTT. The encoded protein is CASSTRQEAEAFF.

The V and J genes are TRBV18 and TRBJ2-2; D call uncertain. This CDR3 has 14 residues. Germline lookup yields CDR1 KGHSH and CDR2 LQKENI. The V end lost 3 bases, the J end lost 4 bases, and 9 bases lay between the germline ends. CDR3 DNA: TGTGCCAGCTCACCTCCCCCGGGCACCGGGGAGCTGTTTTTT. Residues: CASSPPPGTGELFF.

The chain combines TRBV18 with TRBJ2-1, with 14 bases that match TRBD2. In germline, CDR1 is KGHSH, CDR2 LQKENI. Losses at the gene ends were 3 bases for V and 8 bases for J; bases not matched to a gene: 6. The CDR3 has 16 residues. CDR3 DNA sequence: TGTGCCAGCTCACCGGGTCAGGGACTAGCGGGAGATGAGCAGTTCTTC. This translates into CASSPGQGLAGDEQFF.

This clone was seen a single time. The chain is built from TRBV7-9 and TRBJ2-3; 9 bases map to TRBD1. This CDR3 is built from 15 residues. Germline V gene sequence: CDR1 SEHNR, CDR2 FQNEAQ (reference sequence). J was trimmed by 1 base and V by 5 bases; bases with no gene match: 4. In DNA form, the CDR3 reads TGTGCCAGCAGCCCACGGACAGGGGGCACAGATACGCAGTATTTT. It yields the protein CASSPRTGGTDTQYF.